These 25 T cell receptor beta chains came from one sample sequenced in a study of low-dose radiotherapy and immunotherapy resistance in tumors. Primers targeting TRAV and TRBV primed first-strand cDNA, covering alpha and beta chains. The PCR that amplified TCRs ran for approximately 20 cycles, relying on a constant-region primer and a V-primer adapter. TCRdb re-derived calls from the reads in MiXCR, one entry per CDR3 protein. Of approximately 9,000 distinct CDR3 sequences in the sample, almost 70% were seen once. These receptors originate from a human donor with advanced metastatic prostate, ovarian, gallbladder or colorectal cancer (not recorded which). This table probably holds off-target reads from a library built for another chain.

This chain joins TRBV18 and TRBJ1-6, with D hard to call. The CDR3 extends over 15 amino acids. Trimming stripped 3 bases from V and 7 bases from J, with 13 bases between. Germline CDR1 and CDR2: KGHSH and LQKENI. The CDR3 sequence is CASSPTGIGNSPLHF. In DNA form, the CDR3 reads TGTGCCAGCTCACCTACCGGTATCGGCAATTCACCCCTCCACTTT.

This chain joins TRBV6-2 or TRBV6-3 and TRBJ1-1; D remains ambiguous. The CDR3 is 14 residues long. V was pared by 5 bases and J by 5 bases, with 15 bases between. CDR1 and CDR2 from the germline V gene are MNHEY and SVGEGT. CDR3 sequence (DNA): TGTGCCAGCAGTGAAGTACCCCCGGGGACTGAAGCTTTCTTT. Translated: CASSEVPPGTEAFF.

This clonotype was detected only a few times. V usage is TRBV5-5 and J usage is TRBJ2-7; D remains unclear. The ends were cut back, 1 base at V and 1 base at J, with 6 bases in the middle. The germline CDR1 and CDR2 sequences are SGHKS and YYEKEE (reference sequence). CDR3 length: 13 residues. The CDR3 sequence is CASSLRQSYEQYF. The DNA of the CDR3 is TGTGCCAGCAGCTTGAGGCAGTCCTACGAGCAGTACTTC.

The chain couples TRBV14 to TRBJ2-3; 7 positions match TRBD1. The CDR3 has 15 amino acids. Germline V lookup: CDR1 SGHDN, CDR2 FVKESK. The J segment lost 2 bases and the V segment lost 3 bases, leaving 5 bases of the junction unmatched. The CDR3 region has the DNA TGTGCCAGCAGCCACGGACAGGCTATCACAGATACGCAGTATTTT. Translating it yields CASSHGQAITDTQYF.

V is TRBV30 and J is TRBJ2-7; no clear D gene. The CDR3 length is 12 residues. With 1 base removed from V and 2 bases from J, the gap between germline ends came to 6 bases. Looked up from germline, CDR1 is GTSNPN and CDR2 is SVGIG (reference sequence). This CDR3 is CAWSAGPYEQYF. CDR3 coding DNA: TGTGCCTGGAGTGCGGGTCCCTACGAGCAGTACTTC. Supplemented by reference TRBV30 and TRBJ2-7, the full variable domain reads SQTIHQWPATLVQPVGSPLSLECTVEGTSNPNLYWYRQAAGRGLQLLFYSVGIGQISSEVPQNLSASRPQDRQFILSSKKLLLSDSGFYLCAWSAGPYEQYFGPGTRLTVT.

Here the CDR3 reads CASSVTGVENEQFF. The CDR3 nucleotides are TGTGCCAGCAGCGTAACGGGAGTGGAAAATGAGCAGTTCTTC. This chain connects TRBV11-2 to TRBJ2-1; D is possibly TRBD2 (6 bases). This CDR3 has 14 amino acids. V was pared by 5 bases and J by 7 bases, with 15 bases between. Germline loops: CDR1 SGHAT, CDR2 FQNNGV.

CDR3 DNA sequence: TGCAGTGCTAGATTGACAGGCGTACCGAATGGCTACACCTTC. Protein product: CSARLTGVPNGYTF. The rearrangement uses TRBV20-1 and TRBJ1-2; perhaps TRBD1 as D (6 bases). The germline CDR1 and CDR2 sequences are DFQATT and SNEGSKA (reference sequence). The V gene lost 2 bases and the J gene lost 6 bases, with 16 bases spanning the gap. This CDR3 has 14 residues.

This clonotype was observed a few times. This rearrangement joins TRBV6-1 to TRBJ2-7, with TRBD1 matching over 9 bases. Germline CDR1 MNHNS, CDR2 SASEGT. The V segment lost 5 bases and the J segment 4 bases; nucleotides outside the gene matches: 6. CDR3 length equals 14 residues. The CDR3 region is CASSLTGGLYEQYF. As DNA, the CDR3 is TGTGCCAGCAGTTTGACAGGGGGGTTGTACGAGCAGTACTTC.

This clonotype was seen only a few times. This chain connects TRBV5-4 to TRBJ1-5; unclear D gene. CDR1 SGHNT and CDR2 YYREEE come from the germline V gene (reference sequence). CDR3 size: 14 residues. The V end was cut by 2 bases, the J end by 5 bases, with 11 bases between. DNA of the CDR3: TGTGCCAGCAGCTTTGCCGGTGGGGATCAGCCCCAGCATTTT. Its translation: CASSFAGGDQPQHF.

This clonotype turned up a few times. The chain links TRBV28 to TRBJ1-5, with no clear D. This CDR3 comprises 14 residues. V was pared by 3 bases and J by 2 bases, with 8 bases between. Germline CDR1 MDHEN, CDR2 SYDVKM. The CDR3 nucleotides are TGTGCCAGCAGTTTCACCACACGCAATCAGCCCCAGCATTTT. It codes for CASSFTTRNQPQHF. Full variable domain (remainder filled in from reference TRBV28 and TRBJ1-5): DVKVTQSSRYLVKRTGEKVFLECVQDMDHENMFWYRQDPGLGLRLIYFSYDVKMKEKGDIPEGYSVSREKKERFSLILESASTNQTSMYLCASSFTTRNQPQHFGDGTRLSIL.

The rearrangement links TRBV5-4 to TRBJ2-5; 9 bases are shared with TRBD2. Germline V gene data show CDR1 as SGHNT and CDR2 as YYREEE (reference sequence). The CDR3 runs 15 residues. J gave up 5 bases and V 0 bases, and 5 bases lay outside the gene matches. The CDR3 DNA reads as TGTGCCAGCAGCTTGGTGACTAGCGGAGAGGAGACCCAGTACTTC. Translated: CASSLVTSGEETQYF.

The chain couples TRBV29-1 to TRBJ2-2; D possibly corresponds to TRBD1 (6 bases). The CDR3 has 12 residues. V lost 6 bases, J lost 3 bases, and 8 bases lay in between. CDR1 and CDR2 (germline): SQVTM, ANQGSEA. The CDR3 loop is CSVGQHTGELFF. CDR3 in DNA: TGCAGCGTGGGACAACACACCGGGGAGCTGTTTTTT.

The chain carries TRBV3-1 and TRBJ2-7; D possibly corresponds to TRBD2 (6 bases). This CDR3 is built from 15 residues. V was shortened by 1 base and J by 2 bases, with 12 bases between the two germline ends. CDR1 is LGHDT and CDR2 is YNNKEL in the germline V gene (reference sequence). DNA for the CDR3: TGTGCCAGCAGCCAAGGGTCCGGGAGACCCTACGAGCAGTACTTC. Protein product: CASSQGSGRPYEQYF.

This clonotype was observed a few times. This chain uses TRBV2 with TRBJ1-1; 10 nucleotides match TRBD1. The CDR3 loop spans 12 amino acids. Germline V CDR1 and CDR2: SNHLY, FYNNEI. J gave up 7 bases and V 6 bases, and 2 bases lay outside the gene matches. CDR3 bases: TGTGCCAGCAGAGGGGACAGGGGTGAAGCTTTCTTT. Translated, it gives CASRGDRGEAFF.

The V gene is TRBV5-4, the J gene TRBJ1-1, with TRBD1 as a possible D gene (6 bases). V lost 2 bases and J 7 bases, leaving 12 bases between the germline ends. Per the germline V gene, CDR1 is SGHNT and CDR2 is YYREEE (reference sequence). CDR3 size: 13 residues. The CDR3 protein is CASSFDRRGEAFF. DNA of the CDR3: TGTGCCAGCAGCTTCGACAGGCGGGGTGAAGCTTTCTTT.

The V call is TRBV28, the J call TRBJ2-1; D is unresolved. Trimming removed 6 bases from V and 7 bases from J, with 16 bases in between. Germline values: CDR1 MDHEN, CDR2 SYDVKM. The CDR3 extends over 14 amino acids. This CDR3 is CASRGMAAMNEQFF. DNA of the CDR3: TGTGCCAGCAGGGGTATGGCGGCCATGAATGAGCAGTTCTTC.

The sample holds one count of this clonotype. This chain joins TRBV24-1 and TRBJ2-3, with D unresolved. The V end lost 4 bases, the J end lost 3 bases, and 13 bases lay between the germline ends. The CDR3 is 15 amino acids. The V gene's germline CDR1 is KGHDR and CDR2 SFDVKD. The CDR3 is CATSDKARTTDTQYF. CDR3 in DNA: TGTGCCACCAGTGACAAGGCTCGCACGACAGATACGCAGTATTTT.

CDR3 coding DNA: TGCAGCTCGGGGGAGGGGGGGGAGACCCAGTACTTC. As protein: CSSGEGGETQYF. This sequence joins TRBV20-1 and TRBJ2-5; possibly TRBD2 for D (7 bases). The CDR3 consists of 12 residues. Germline-derived CDR1 and CDR2 are DFQATT and SNEGSKA (reference sequence).

This sequence joins TRBV7-8 and TRBJ2-3; the match to TRBD2 covers 7 bases. The V gene end was trimmed by 3 bases and the J gene end by 4 bases; junction bases not matched to a gene: 4. Germline CDR1 SGHVS, CDR2 FQNEAQ. The CDR3 runs 14 residues. The CDR3 DNA is TGTGCCAGCAGCTTTGGTGGGGGGGCAGATACGCAGTATTTT. Protein sequence: CASSFGGGADTQYF.

The rearrangement joins TRBV27 to TRBJ1-5; the D gene is possibly TRBD1 (5 bases). V shed 2 bases and J shed 6 bases, with 11 bases lying between them. CDR3 size: 14 residues. The germline V gene encodes CDR1 MNHEY and CDR2 SMNVEV (reference sequence). In nucleotides, the CDR3 is TGTGCCAGCAGTTTACTGGGGGGAGGTCAGCCCCAGCATTTT. Amino acids: CASSLLGGGQPQHF.

This clonotype appeared once. The chain is built from TRBV7-2 and TRBJ1-1, with D possibly TRBD1 on 5 matching bases. This CDR3 spans 13 amino acids. The V end lost 3 bases, the J end lost 5 bases, and 10 bases lay between the germline ends. Germline lookup yields CDR1 SGHTA and CDR2 FQGNSA. For the CDR3, the DNA is TGTGCCAGCAGCTTTGGGGCCGGGACTGAAGCTTTCTTT. Amino acid sequence: CASSFGAGTEAFF.

The J gene is TRBJ1-2, the V gene TRBV29-1; 9 nucleotides align to TRBD1. Trimming removed 4 bases from V and 8 bases from J; junction bases left unmatched: 11. The CDR3 extends over 14 amino acids. Germline V gene sequence: CDR1 SQVTM, CDR2 ANQGSEA. CDR3: CSVAPGQGAWGYTF. DNA of the CDR3: TGCAGCGTTGCCCCGGGACAGGGCGCCTGGGGCTACACCTTC.

This clonotype was seen just once. This chain connects TRBV7-8 to TRBJ2-1; 7 nucleotides line up with TRBD2. After removal of 3 bases from V and 2 bases from J, the junction contained 7 bases not matched to a gene. The length of the CDR3 is 16 residues. Germline-derived CDR1 and CDR2 are SGHVS and FQNEAQ. The CDR3: CASSFRSGVAYNEQFF. CDR3 nucleotide sequence: TGTGCCAGCAGCTTCCGAAGCGGGGTCGCCTACAATGAGCAGTTCTTC.

The rearrangement uses TRBV5-3 and TRBJ2-3; TRBD2 agrees at 8 bases. TRBV5-3 is an open reading frame, and its role is uncertain. V was pared by 8 bases and J by 0 bases, with 11 bases of the junction left unmatched. The CDR3 totals 16 residues. The CDR3: CASHPPGLASTDTQYF. DNA for the CDR3: TGTGCCAGCCATCCTCCCGGACTAGCAAGCACAGATACGCAGTATTTT.

V gene TRBV25-1 combines with J gene TRBJ2-1; D gene ambiguous. Trimming took off 2 bases at V and 4 bases at J, with 9 bases between the two ends. CDR1 MGHDK and CDR2 SYGVNS come from the germline V gene. This CDR3 region has 14 residues. The DNA of the CDR3 is TGTGCCAGCAGTGAAGTAGGCCCTTACAATGAGCAGTTCTTC. Translation gives CASSEVGPYNEQFF.